This is a list of T cell receptor beta chains from one sample in a study of CD8 T cells in Susac syndrome. TCRdb independently ran MiXCR on the immunoSEQ multiplex PCR reads; one entry per CDR3 protein. The sample yields 250,000 to 350,000 distinct CDR3 sequences, approximately 90% seen once. Sequencing was done on a sample of CD4+ T cells from PBMCs. Source of these receptors: a human donor with multiple sclerosis. Both conserved end residues are trimmed from each CDR3.

len: 16
v_gene: TRBV4-1
CDR3aa: ASSQGTGSAGLNTEAF

len: 14
v_gene: TRBV5-4
CDR3aa: ASSSAGTRAIDEQF

len: 13
v_gene: TRBV2
CDR3aa: ASSLPGLGQETQY

len: 11
v_gene: TRBV6-5
CDR3aa: ASSRRESYEQY

len: 10
v_gene: TRBV2
CDR3aa: ASTRQEGGYT

len: 13
v_gene: TRBV7-8
CDR3aa: ASSLGRRGSYEQY

len: 11
v_gene: TRBV19
CDR3aa: ASSMSFGTEAF

len: 15
v_gene: TRBV6-1
CDR3aa: ASRNPEAGGPHNEQF

len: 13
v_gene: TRBV9
CDR3aa: ASSVGISGANVLT

len: 11
v_gene: TRBV7-2
CDR3aa: ASSIRNTGELF

len: 15
v_gene: TRBV15
CDR3aa: ATSRDPGGRAGETQY

len: 14
v_gene: TRBV5-4
CDR3aa: ASSMGTGGVSYEQY

len: 13
v_gene: TRBV7-2
CDR3aa: ASSLEGLANNEQF

len: 14
v_gene: TRBV14
CDR3aa: ASSQDYGRSGNTIY

len: 11
v_gene: TRBV5-8
CDR3aa: ASSRTDSRPQH

len: 13
v_gene: TRBV4-1
CDR3aa: ASSQVVQGNSPLH

len: 14
v_gene: TRBV1
CDR3aa: TSSQDRRSGSDTQY

len: 11
v_gene: TRBV5-6
CDR3aa: AGGGVNTGELF

len: 10
v_gene: TRBV12-3/TRBV12-4
CDR3aa: ASSLTGRTIY

len: 11
v_gene: TRBV5-1
CDR3aa: ASSYGWGTEAF

len: 10
v_gene: TRBV5-1
CDR3aa: ASSSGNNEQF

len: 16
v_gene: TRBV12-3/TRBV12-4
CDR3aa: ASSSPKDSGGDQETQY

len: 13
v_gene: TRBV14
CDR3aa: ASSQAQGRTGELF

len: 11
v_gene: TRBV10-3
CDR3aa: AISVNAEETQY

len: 13
v_gene: TRBV11-2
CDR3aa: ASSQTSGSSYEQY

len: 16
v_gene: TRBV5-4
CDR3aa: ASSQGTSGGQWGNEQF

len: 15
v_gene: TRBV7-9
CDR3aa: ASSLSLHREADEKLF

len: 15
v_gene: TRBV27
CDR3aa: ASSSPLKTGRNSPLH